The 9 T cell receptor beta chains below were found in one sample sequenced in a study of blood T cell repertoires in COVID-19. Clones were read by immunoSEQ multiplex PCR, and TCRdb kept only the in-frame ones, dropping some. Counted here are roughly 150,000 clones, 88% occurring once; the ten biggest clones make up approximately 2.1%. The sequencing sample was made of peripheral blood. All receptors come from a man in his forties or fifties who had recovered from COVID-19.

The V call is TRBV7-2, the J call TRBJ2-5; weak D call: TRBD2 (6 bases). The germline V gene encodes CDR1 SGHTA and CDR2 FQGNSA. Trimming left V 1 base short and J 4 bases short, with 22 bases between. The CDR3 spans 18 residues. This CDR3 is CASSLGFMRGGSGETQYF. The CDR3 DNA reads TGTGCCAGCAGCTTAGGATTTATGCGTGGGGGGAGCGGAGAGACCCAGTACTTC.

The chain links TRBV15 to TRBJ1-5; D remains unclear. V was pared by 3 bases and J by 3 bases, with 15 bases between. The CDR3 sequence is 16 residues long. Germline V gene lookup returns CDR1 LNHNV and CDR2 YYDKDF (reference sequence). CDR3 nucleotide sequence: TGTGCCACCAGCAGTGAAAGCGGGGTTTACAATCAGCCCCAGCATTTT. Translation: CATSSESGVYNQPQHF.

The chain carries TRBV7-8 and TRBJ2-7; TRBD2 matches at 9 bases. CDR3 length: 15 residues. Per the germline V gene, CDR1 is SGHVS and CDR2 is FQNEAQ. Unmatched junction bases numbered 9, after V lost 5 bases and J lost 4 bases. This CDR3 is CASSRVAGEKYEQYF. The CDR3 DNA follows: TGTGCCAGCAGCCGAGTAGCGGGAGAAAAATACGAGCAGTACTTC.

The chain joins TRBV28 to TRBJ1-5; 8 bases align to TRBD1. Germline V lookup: CDR1 MDHEN, CDR2 SYDVKM. Trimming at V came to 5 bases and at J to 5 bases, leaving 5 bases not matched to a gene. The CDR3 spans 14 residues. CDR3 residues: CASSTGQVDQPQHF. CDR3 DNA sequence: TGTGCCAGCAGTACGGGACAGGTCGATCAGCCCCAGCATTTT.

The rearrangement links TRBV15 to TRBJ2-3; 8 bases agree with TRBD2. The J segment lost 2 bases and the V segment lost 4 bases, leaving 8 bases of the junction unmatched. The CDR3 runs 16 residues. Germline loops: CDR1 LNHNV, CDR2 YYDKDF (reference sequence). CDR3 DNA sequence: TGTGCCACCAGCATCTTAGCGGGGTCCTACACAGATACGCAGTATTTT. Translating it yields CATSILAGSYTDTQYF.

The gene calls are TRBV29-1 and TRBJ1-1; no firm D call. Trimming left V 5 bases short and J 7 bases short, with 8 bases between. The CDR3 length is 10 residues. Germline CDR1 SQVTM, CDR2 ANQGSEA. The CDR3 is CSVRSGEAFF. The DNA of the CDR3 is TGCAGCGTTCGGAGCGGTGAAGCTTTCTTT. The full variable domain, completed using reference TRBV29-1 and TRBJ1-1, is SAVISQKPSRDICQRGTSLTIQCQVDSQVTMMFWYRQQPGQSLTLIATANQGSEATYESGFVIDKFPISRPNLTFSTLTVSNMSPEDSSIYLCSVRSGEAFFGQGTRLTVV.

The chain links TRBV7-2 to TRBJ2-3; unclear D gene. V was clipped by 6 bases and J by 4 bases, with 11 bases between them. Germline loops: CDR1 SGHTA, CDR2 FQGNSA. This CDR3 has 13 residues. The CDR3 region is CASSPAGADTQYF. The DNA for the CDR3 is TGTGCCAGCAGTCCCGCAGGCGCAGATACGCAGTATTTT. Supplemented by reference TRBV7-2 and TRBJ2-3, the full variable domain reads GAGVSQSPSNKVTEKGKDVELRCDPISGHTALYWYRQSLGQGLEFLIYFQGNSAPDKSGLPSDRFSAERTGGSVSTLTIQRTQQEDSAVYLCASSPAGADTQYFGPGTRLTVL.

The chain links TRBV6-2 or TRBV6-3 to TRBJ1-2; D perhaps matches TRBD1 (5 bases). Germline V gives CDR1 MNHEY, CDR2 SVGEGT. Between the trimmed V and J ends, which lost 2 bases and 10 bases, there was a span of 14 bases. The CDR3 contains 13 residues. CDR3 region: CASSYGRQSHYTF. Here the CDR3 DNA reads TGTGCCAGCAGTTACGGTAGACAGTCCCACTACACCTTC.

The V gene is TRBV12-5, the J gene TRBJ2-1; 12 bases are a match to TRBD2. Germline V CDR1 and CDR2: LGHNT, FRNRAP. The CDR3 runs to 15 residues. The junction had 2 bases not matched to a gene; V was cut back by 5 bases and J by 3 bases. The CDR3 region is CASGMGLAGYNEQFF. The DNA for the CDR3 is TGTGCTAGTGGTATGGGACTAGCGGGCTACAATGAGCAGTTCTTC.